The 20 T cell receptor beta chains below were found in one sample sequenced in a study of T-cell reconstitution after alpha-beta-depleted transplantation in children. Unique molecular identifiers were incorporated when the TCRbeta library was constructed. TCRdb re-derived calls from the PCR reads in MiXCR, one entry per CDR3 protein. Of just over 350,000 distinct CDR3 sequences in the sample, roughly 15% are singletons; the top ten hold roughly 4.3%. The sequences come from PBMCs, collected from the stem cell graft. The receptors shown here come from a human donor who donated a stem cell graft to a child with Fanconi anemia.

This chain links TRBV30 with TRBJ2-5, with 7 bases identical to TRBD1. The CDR3 contains 14 residues. The V gene end was trimmed by 3 bases and the J gene end by 5 bases; junction bases not matched to a gene: 9. The germline V gene encodes CDR1 GTSNPN and CDR2 SVGIG (reference sequence). CDR3: CAWRVAGGAETQYF. The CDR3 DNA reads as TGTGCCTGGAGAGTCGCAGGGGGAGCGGAGACCCAGTACTTC.

This clonotype was counted a few times. The rearrangement joins TRBV5-1 to TRBJ2-5; 9 nucleotides align to TRBD2. CDR1 is SGHRS, CDR2 YFSETQ, per germline. V gave up 5 bases and J gave up 1 base; unmatched junction bases: 6. The CDR3 spans 15 residues. CDR3 loop: CASSRGSGGQETQYF. CDR3 nucleotide sequence: TGCGCCAGCAGTCGGGGTAGCGGGGGCCAAGAGACCCAGTACTTC.

This clonotype has just a few counts. J is TRBJ2-3 and V is TRBV2; tentatively, D is TRBD1 (6 bases). The CDR3 contains 16 residues. V was trimmed by 2 bases and J by 2 bases, leaving 14 bases between them. Germline-derived CDR1 and CDR2 are SNHLY and FYNNEI. In DNA, the CDR3 is TGTGCCAGCAGTGAATCAACAGGGATTTTCACAGATACGCAGTATTTT. Residues: CASSESTGIFTDTQYF.

The V call is TRBV28, the J call TRBJ2-7; 11 bases fit TRBD2. The CDR3 has 15 residues. Germline-derived CDR1 and CDR2 are MDHEN and SYDVKM. V was pared by 5 bases and J by 1 base, with 4 bases of the junction left unmatched. The CDR3 protein is CASSNGLAGSYEQYF. In nucleotides, the CDR3 is TGTGCCAGCAGTAACGGACTAGCGGGTTCCTACGAGCAGTACTTC.

This clonotype has only a few counts. V and J are TRBV4-1 and TRBJ1-2; D gene unclear. Trimming cost V 5 bases and J 3 bases, with 16 bases left between them. The CDR3 loop spans 15 amino acids. The germline CDR1 and CDR2 sequences are MGHRA and YSYEKL. CDR3 residues: CASSSRPALHYGYTF. The CDR3 DNA reads TGCGCCAGCAGCTCTCGACCCGCTCTCCACTATGGCTACACCTTC.

The gene calls are TRBV10-2 and TRBJ1-1; D gene unclear. Germline V gene data show CDR1 as WSHSY and CDR2 as SAAADI. The CDR3 runs 15 residues. The V and J ends lost 3 bases and 1 base respectively, with 12 bases between them. The CDR3 here is CASSDFSRQNTEAFF. The CDR3 DNA sequence: TGCGCCAGCAGTGATTTCTCGCGACAGAACACTGAAGCTTTCTTT.

In this sample, this clonotype turned up a few times. This chain connects TRBV30 to TRBJ1-5; D call uncertain. Germline CDR1 and CDR2: GTSNPN and SVGIG (reference sequence). V lost 0 bases and J 7 bases, leaving 13 bases between the germline ends. This CDR3 spans 14 amino acids. The DNA for the CDR3 is TGTGCCTGGAGTGTAAACCCCCTGGGGCAGCCCCAGCATTTT. It codes for CAWSVNPLGQPQHF.

This clonotype was recorded many times. This chain uses TRBV6-2 or TRBV6-3 with TRBJ1-2, with D maybe TRBD1 (6 bases). V was cut by 4 bases and J by 8 bases, with 11 bases left in between. The germline gives CDR1 MNHEY, CDR2 SVGEGT. The length of the CDR3 is 12 residues. The CDR3 nucleotides are TGTGCCAGCAGTTCGTCAGGGGTCGGCTACACCTTC. Encoded protein: CASSSSGVGYTF.

This clonotype was counted only a few times. CDR3 coding DNA: TGCGCCAGCAGCCAATCCCCCAGGGGTACCACTGAAGCTTTCTTT. Its protein product is CASSQSPRGTTEAFF. V gene TRBV4-3 combines with J gene TRBJ1-1, with D possibly being TRBD1 (6 bases). This CDR3 has 15 amino acids. Trimming took 2 bases from V and 4 from J, leaving 14 bases between them. The germline gives CDR1 LGHNA, CDR2 YSLEER.

V gene TRBV20-1 combines with J gene TRBJ2-1; the D gene is possibly TRBD1 (5 bases). This CDR3 region has 11 residues. From germline, CDR1 is DFQATT and CDR2 SNEGSKA (reference sequence). With 6 bases removed from V and 10 bases from J, the gap between germline ends came to 13 bases. The CDR3 region is CSATWGREQFF. The CDR3 DNA reads TGCAGTGCAACCTGGGGCAGAGAGCAGTTCTTC.

The table lists this clonotype with many counts. This chain connects TRBV5-1 to TRBJ2-1, with D maybe TRBD2 (6 bases). The V gene lost 4 bases and the J gene lost 4 bases, with 12 bases spanning the gap. This CDR3 spans 14 amino acids. Germline V gene lookup returns CDR1 SGHRS and CDR2 YFSETQ. The chain's CDR3 is CASSPAGPYNEQFF. The CDR3 nucleotides read TGCGCCAGCAGCCCTGCGGGGCCTTACAATGAGCAGTTCTTC. Full variable domain (remainder filled in from reference TRBV5-1 and TRBJ2-1): KAGVTQTPRYLIKTRGQQVTLSCSPISGHRSVSWYQQTPGQGLQFLFEYFSETQRNKGNFPGRFSGRQFSNSRSEMNVSTLELGDSALYLCASSPAGPYNEQFFGPGTRLTVL.

This chain joins TRBV4-3 and TRBJ2-1; the D gene is possibly TRBD2 (6 bases). The CDR3 runs to 17 residues. The germline CDR1 and CDR2 sequences are LGHNA and YSLEER. The V end was cut by 0 bases, the J end by 3 bases, with 15 bases between. This CDR3 reads CASSQETGGDFYNEQFF. Written as DNA, the CDR3 is TGCGCCAGCAGCCAAGAGACGGGCGGGGACTTCTACAATGAGCAGTTCTTC.

This clonotype was detected ten times or more. This rearrangement joins TRBV27 to TRBJ2-5, with 7 bases that match TRBD1. Unmatched junction bases numbered 2, after V lost 7 bases and J lost 0 bases. The CDR3 is 13 amino acids. Germline CDR1 MNHEY, CDR2 SMNVEV (reference sequence). The CDR3 loop is CASKTGYQETQYF. The DNA of the CDR3 is TGTGCCAGCAAGACAGGGTACCAAGAGACCCAGTACTTC.

This clonotype occurred a few times. The rearrangement uses TRBV2 and TRBJ2-7; TRBD1 agrees at 7 bases. Germline trimming cut 6 bases from V and 0 bases from J; bases unmatched to any gene: 5. The CDR3 loop spans 14 amino acids. Looked up from germline, CDR1 is SNHLY and CDR2 is FYNNEI. CDR3 nucleotides: TGTGCCAGCAGCGGGACAGTAAGCTCCTACGAGCAGTACTTC. It yields the protein CASSGTVSSYEQYF.

The chain recombines TRBV11-2 with TRBJ2-3; D possibly corresponds to TRBD1 (6 bases). The CDR3 contains 14 residues. V was cut by 2 bases and J by 5 bases, with 11 bases left in between. Germline-derived CDR1 and CDR2 are SGHAT and FQNNGV. The CDR3 is CASSLQGKGDTQYF. In DNA, the CDR3 is TGTGCCAGCAGCTTACAGGGGAAGGGAGATACGCAGTATTTT.

The table lists this clonotype with many counts. The V and J genes are TRBV7-8 and TRBJ2-1; maybe TRBD2 (7 bases). V lost 5 bases and J 13 bases, leaving 15 bases between the germline ends. Germline V lookup: CDR1 SGHVS, CDR2 FQNEAQ. The CDR3 has 12 amino acids. The CDR3 nucleotides read TGTGCCAGCAGCATATCGGGGGGCGGACAGTTCTTC. This encodes CASSISGGGQFF.

This clonotype was seen repeatedly, ten times or more. V is TRBV27 and J is TRBJ2-2; weak D call: TRBD1 (6 bases). Trimming removed 5 bases at V and 5 bases at J, with 15 bases between. The CDR3 is 15 residues long. Germline CDR1 MNHEY, CDR2 SMNVEV (reference sequence). The CDR3 DNA is TGTGCCAGCAGTCCTAACAGGGTCCGGACCGGGGAGCTGTTTTTT. It is translated as CASSPNRVRTGELFF.

The sample holds many counts of this clonotype. The DNA of the CDR3 is TGCGCCAGCAGCTTCAGCACTAGCGATTACGATGAGCAGTTCTTC. Its protein product is CASSFSTSDYDEQFF. The V gene is TRBV5-1, the J gene TRBJ2-1, with 7 bases fitting TRBD2. The CDR3 length is 15 residues. V lost 2 bases, J lost 8 bases, and 10 bases stayed unmatched. The germline V gene has CDR1 SGHRS and CDR2 YFSETQ.

The chain joins TRBV10-3 to TRBJ2-1, with 12 bases matching TRBD2. The CDR3 is 14 residues long. Germline-derived CDR1 and CDR2 are ENHRY and SYGVKD. V lost 6 bases and J lost 7; bases outside the gene matches: 4. CDR3 protein: CAIRSSGGANEQFF. The CDR3 nucleotides are TGTGCCATCAGGTCTAGCGGGGGGGCGAATGAGCAGTTCTTC.

This clonotype was detected many times. This chain uses TRBV28 with TRBJ1-5; D is uncertain. This CDR3 region has 15 residues. The V gene's germline CDR1 is MDHEN and CDR2 SYDVKM. Trimming pared 2 bases from V and 1 base from J, leaving 9 bases between. The DNA of the CDR3 is TGTGCCAGCAGTTTACCAGGCTGGAGCAATCAGCCCCAGCATTTT. Protein: CASSLPGWSNQPQHF. Combining the CDR3 with reference TRBV28 and TRBJ1-5 gives the whole variable domain DVKVTQSSRYLVKRTGEKVFLECVQDMDHENMFWYRQDPGLGLRLIYFSYDVKMKEKGDIPEGYSVSREKKERFSLILESASTNQTSMYLCASSLPGWSNQPQHFGDGTRLSIL.